Given below is one T cell receptor (beta chain) in context. The antigen is not known. The entry originates in a study of cytotoxic CD8 clonotypes in ibrutinib-treated CLL. General study points: Circulating CD8+ T-cell counts were tracked by baseline clonality, which exceeded that of age-matched healthy donors.

The protocol was immunoSEQ multiplex PCR, while the TCRdb copy is restricted to in-frame clones and leaves out a portion. This table holds 30,000 to 35,000 clones, roughly two thirds found once. With 4 bases clipped from V and 5 bases from J, the junction kept 13 bases outside the gene matches. CDR1 and CDR2 from the germline V gene are SGHRS and YFSETQ. The CDR3 loop spans 17 amino acids. The gene calls are TRBV5-1 and TRBJ2-5, with TRBD1 matching over 11 bases. The TCR originated in a human donor with chronic lymphocytic leukemia. Material: PBMCs, obtained before ibrutinib treatment. CDR3 nucleotide sequence: TGCGCCAGCAGCAGGCTACCGGGACAGGGGGTTCATGAGACCCAGTACTTC. This translates into CASSRLPGQGVHETQYF.